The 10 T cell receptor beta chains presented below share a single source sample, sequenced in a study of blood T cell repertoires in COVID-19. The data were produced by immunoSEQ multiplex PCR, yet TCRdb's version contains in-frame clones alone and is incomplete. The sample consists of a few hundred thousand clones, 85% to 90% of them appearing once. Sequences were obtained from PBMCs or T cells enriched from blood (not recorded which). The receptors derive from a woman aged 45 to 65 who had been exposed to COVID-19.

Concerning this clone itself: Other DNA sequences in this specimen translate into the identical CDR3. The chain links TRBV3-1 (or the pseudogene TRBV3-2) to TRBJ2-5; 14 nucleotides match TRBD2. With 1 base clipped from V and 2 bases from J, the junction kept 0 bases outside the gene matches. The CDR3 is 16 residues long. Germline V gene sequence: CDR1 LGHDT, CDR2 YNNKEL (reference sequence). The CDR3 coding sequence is TGTGCCAGCAGCCAAGGACTAGCGGGGGGGCAAGAGACCCAGTACTTC. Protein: CASSQGLAGGQETQYF.

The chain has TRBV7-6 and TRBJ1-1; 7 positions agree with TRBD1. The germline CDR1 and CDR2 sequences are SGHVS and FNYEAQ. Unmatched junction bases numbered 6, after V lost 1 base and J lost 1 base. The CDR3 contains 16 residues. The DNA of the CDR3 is TGTGCCAGCAGCTTAGGCGACAGGGTCCAGAACACTGAAGCTTTCTTT. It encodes CASSLGDRVQNTEAFF.

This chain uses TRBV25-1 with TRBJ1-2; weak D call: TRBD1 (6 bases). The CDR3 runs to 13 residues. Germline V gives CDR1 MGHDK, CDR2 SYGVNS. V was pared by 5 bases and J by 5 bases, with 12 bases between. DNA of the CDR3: TGTGCCAGCAGTTCTACAGGGCAGTATGGCTACACCTTC. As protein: CASSSTGQYGYTF.

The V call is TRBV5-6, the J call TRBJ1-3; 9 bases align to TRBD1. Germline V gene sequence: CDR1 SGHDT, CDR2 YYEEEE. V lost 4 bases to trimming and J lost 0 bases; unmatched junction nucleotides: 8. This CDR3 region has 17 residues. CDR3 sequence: CASSTGTGTPSGNTIYF. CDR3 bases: TGTGCCAGCAGCACCGGGACAGGGACTCCCTCTGGAAACACCATATATTTT. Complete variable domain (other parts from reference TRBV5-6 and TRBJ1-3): DAGVTQSPTHLIKTRGQQVTLRCSPKSGHDTVSWYQQALGQGPQFIFQYYEEEERQRGNFPDRFSGHQFPNYSSELNVNALLLGDSALYLCASSTGTGTPSGNTIYFGEGSWLTVV.

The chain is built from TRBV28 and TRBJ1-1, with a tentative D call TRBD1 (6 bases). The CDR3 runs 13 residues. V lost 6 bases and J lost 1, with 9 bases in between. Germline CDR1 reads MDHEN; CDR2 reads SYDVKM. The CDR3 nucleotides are TGTGCCAGCAGGGCGACAGGGAACACTGAAGCTTTCTTT. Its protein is CASRATGNTEAFF.

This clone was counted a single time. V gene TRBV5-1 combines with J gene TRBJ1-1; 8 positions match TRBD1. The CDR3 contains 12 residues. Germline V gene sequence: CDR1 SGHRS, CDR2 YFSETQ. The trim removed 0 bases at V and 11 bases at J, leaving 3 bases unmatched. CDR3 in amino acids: CASSLGTGLAFF. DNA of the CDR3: TGCGCCAGCAGCTTGGGGACAGGGCTGGCTTTCTTT.

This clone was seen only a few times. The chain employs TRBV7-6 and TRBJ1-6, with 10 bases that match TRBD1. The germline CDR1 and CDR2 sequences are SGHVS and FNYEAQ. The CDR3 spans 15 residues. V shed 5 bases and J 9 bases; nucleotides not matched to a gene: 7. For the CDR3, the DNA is TGTGCCAGCAGCCAGGGACAGGGGCAGGGTTCACCCCTCCACTTT. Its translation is CASSQGQGQGSPLHF.

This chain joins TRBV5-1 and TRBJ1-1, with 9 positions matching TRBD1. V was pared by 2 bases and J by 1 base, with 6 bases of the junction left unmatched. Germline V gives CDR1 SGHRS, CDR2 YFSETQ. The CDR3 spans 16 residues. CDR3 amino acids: CASSLGTGSANTEAFF. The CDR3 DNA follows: TGCGCCAGCAGCTTAGGGACAGGGAGCGCGAACACTGAAGCTTTCTTT.

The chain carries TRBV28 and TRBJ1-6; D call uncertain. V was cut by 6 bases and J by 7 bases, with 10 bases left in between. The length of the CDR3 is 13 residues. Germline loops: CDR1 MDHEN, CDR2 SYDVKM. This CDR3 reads CASSPRLNSPLHF. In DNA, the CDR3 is TGTGCCAGCAGCCCCAGGCTAAATTCACCCCTCCACTTT.

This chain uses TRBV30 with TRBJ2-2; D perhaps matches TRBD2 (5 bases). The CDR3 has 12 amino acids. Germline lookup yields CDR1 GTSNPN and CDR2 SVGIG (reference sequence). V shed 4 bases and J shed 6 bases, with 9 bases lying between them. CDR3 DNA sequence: TGTGCCTGGAAGCGGTCGCCCGGGGAGCTGTTTTTT. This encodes CAWKRSPGELFF.